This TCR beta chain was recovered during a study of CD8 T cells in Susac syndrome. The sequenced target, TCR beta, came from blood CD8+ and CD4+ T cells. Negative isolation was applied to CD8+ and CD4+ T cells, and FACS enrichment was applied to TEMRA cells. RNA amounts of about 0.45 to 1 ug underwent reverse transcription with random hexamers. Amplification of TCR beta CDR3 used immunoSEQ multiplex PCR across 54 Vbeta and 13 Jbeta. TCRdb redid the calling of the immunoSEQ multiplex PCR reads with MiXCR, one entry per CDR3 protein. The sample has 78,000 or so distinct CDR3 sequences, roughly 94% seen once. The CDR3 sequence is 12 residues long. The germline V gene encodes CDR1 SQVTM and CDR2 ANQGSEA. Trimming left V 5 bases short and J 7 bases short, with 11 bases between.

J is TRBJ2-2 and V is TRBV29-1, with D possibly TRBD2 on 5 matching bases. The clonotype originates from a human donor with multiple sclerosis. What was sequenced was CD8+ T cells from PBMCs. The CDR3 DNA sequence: TGCAGCGTTTCCGAGGGCCTCGGGGAGCTGTTTTTT. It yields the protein CSVSEGLGELFF.